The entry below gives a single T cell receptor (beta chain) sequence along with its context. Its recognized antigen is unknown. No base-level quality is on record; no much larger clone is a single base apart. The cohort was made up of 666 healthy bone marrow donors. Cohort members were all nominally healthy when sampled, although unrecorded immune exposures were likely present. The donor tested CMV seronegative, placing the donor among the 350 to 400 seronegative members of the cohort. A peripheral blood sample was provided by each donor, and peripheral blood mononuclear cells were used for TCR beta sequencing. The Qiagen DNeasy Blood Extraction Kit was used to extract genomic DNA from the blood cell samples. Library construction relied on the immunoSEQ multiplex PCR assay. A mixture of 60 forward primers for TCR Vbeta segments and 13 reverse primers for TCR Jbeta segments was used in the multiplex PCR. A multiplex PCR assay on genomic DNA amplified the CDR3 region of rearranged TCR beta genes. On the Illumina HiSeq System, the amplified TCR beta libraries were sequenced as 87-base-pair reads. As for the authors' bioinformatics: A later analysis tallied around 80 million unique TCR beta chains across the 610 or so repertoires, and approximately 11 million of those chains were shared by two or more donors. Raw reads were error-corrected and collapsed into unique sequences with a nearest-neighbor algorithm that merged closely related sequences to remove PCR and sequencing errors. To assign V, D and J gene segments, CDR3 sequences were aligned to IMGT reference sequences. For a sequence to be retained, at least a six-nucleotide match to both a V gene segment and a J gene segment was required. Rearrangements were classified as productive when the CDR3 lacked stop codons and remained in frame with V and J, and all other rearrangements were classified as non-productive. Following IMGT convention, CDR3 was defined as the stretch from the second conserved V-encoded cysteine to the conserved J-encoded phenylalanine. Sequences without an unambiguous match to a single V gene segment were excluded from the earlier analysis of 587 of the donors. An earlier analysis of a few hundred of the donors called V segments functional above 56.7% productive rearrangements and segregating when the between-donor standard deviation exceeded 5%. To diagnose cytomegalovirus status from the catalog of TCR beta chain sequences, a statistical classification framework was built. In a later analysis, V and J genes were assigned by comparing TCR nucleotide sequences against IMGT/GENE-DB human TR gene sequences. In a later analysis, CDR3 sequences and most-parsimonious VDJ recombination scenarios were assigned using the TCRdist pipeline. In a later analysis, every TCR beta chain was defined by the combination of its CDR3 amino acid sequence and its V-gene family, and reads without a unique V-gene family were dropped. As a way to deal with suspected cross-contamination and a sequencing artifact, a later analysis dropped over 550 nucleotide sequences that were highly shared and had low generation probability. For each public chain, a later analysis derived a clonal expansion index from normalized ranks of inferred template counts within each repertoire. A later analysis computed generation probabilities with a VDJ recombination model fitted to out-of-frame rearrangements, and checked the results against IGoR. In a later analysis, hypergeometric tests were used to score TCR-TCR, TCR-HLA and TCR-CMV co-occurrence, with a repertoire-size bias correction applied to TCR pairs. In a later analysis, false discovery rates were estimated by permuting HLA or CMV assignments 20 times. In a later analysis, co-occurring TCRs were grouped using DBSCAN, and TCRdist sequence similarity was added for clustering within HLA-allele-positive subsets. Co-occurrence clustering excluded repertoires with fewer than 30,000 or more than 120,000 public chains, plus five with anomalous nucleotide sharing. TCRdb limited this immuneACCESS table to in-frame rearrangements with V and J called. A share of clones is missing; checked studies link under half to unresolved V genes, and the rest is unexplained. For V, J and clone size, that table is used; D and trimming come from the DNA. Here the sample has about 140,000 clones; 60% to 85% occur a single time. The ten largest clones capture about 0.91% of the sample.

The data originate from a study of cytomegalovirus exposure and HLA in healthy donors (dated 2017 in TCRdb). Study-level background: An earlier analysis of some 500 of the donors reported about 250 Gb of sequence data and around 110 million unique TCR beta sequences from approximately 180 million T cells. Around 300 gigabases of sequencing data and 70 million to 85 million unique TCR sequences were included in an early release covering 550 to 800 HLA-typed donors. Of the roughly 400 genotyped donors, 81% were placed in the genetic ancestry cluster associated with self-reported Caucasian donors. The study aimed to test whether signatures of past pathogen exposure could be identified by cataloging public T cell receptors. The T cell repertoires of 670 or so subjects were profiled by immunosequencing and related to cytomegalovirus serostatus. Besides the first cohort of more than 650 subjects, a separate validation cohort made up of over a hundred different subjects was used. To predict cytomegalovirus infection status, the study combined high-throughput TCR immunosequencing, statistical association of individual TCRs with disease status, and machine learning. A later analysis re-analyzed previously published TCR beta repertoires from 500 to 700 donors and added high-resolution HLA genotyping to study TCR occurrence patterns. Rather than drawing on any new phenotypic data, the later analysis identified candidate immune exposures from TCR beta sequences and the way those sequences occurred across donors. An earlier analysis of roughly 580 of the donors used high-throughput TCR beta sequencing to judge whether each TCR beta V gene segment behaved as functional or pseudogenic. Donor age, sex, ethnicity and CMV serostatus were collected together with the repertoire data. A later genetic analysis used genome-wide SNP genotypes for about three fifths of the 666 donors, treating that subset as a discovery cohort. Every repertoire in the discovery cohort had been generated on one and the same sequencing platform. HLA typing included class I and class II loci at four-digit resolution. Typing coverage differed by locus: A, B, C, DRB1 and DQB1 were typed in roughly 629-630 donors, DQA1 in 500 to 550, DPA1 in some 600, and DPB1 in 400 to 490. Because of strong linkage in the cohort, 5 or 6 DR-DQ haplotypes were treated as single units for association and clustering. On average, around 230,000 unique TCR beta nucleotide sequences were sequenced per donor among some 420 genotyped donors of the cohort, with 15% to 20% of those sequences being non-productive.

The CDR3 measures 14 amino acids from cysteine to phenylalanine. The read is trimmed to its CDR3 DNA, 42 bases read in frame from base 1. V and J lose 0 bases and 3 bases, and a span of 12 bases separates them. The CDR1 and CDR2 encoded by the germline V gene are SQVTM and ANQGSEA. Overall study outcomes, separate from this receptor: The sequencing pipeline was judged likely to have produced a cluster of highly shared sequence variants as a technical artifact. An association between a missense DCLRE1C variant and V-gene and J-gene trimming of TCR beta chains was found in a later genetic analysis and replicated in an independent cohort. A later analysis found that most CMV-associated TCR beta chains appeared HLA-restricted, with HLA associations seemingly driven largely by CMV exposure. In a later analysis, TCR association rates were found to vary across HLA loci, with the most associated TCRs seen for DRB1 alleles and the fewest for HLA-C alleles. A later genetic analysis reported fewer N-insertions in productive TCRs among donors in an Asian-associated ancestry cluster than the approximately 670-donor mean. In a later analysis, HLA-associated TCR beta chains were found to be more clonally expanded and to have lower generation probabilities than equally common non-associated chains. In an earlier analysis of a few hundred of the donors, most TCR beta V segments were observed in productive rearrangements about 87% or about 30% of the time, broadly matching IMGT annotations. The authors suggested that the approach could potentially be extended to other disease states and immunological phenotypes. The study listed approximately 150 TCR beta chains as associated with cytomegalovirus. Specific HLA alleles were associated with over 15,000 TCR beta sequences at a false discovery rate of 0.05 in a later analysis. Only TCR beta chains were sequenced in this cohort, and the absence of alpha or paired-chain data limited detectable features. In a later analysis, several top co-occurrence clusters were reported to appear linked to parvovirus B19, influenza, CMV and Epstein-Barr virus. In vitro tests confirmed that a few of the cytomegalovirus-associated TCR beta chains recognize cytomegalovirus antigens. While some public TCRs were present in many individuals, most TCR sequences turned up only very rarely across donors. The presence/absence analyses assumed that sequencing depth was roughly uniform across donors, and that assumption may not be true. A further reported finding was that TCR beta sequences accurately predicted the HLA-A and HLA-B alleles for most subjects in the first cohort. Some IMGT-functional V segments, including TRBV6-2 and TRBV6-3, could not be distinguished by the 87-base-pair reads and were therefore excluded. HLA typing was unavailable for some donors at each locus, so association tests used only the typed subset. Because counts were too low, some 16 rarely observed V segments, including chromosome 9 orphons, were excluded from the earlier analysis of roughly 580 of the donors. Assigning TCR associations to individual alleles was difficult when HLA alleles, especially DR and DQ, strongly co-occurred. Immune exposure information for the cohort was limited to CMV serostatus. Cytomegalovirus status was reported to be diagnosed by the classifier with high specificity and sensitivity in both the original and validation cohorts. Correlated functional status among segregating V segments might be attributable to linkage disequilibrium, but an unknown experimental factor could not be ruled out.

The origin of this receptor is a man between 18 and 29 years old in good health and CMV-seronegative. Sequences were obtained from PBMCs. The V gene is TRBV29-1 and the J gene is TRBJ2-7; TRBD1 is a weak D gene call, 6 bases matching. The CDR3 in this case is CSVEDLQGGYEQYF. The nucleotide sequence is TGCAGCGTTGAAGATCTACAGGGTGGCTACGAGCAGTACTTC.